This T cell receptor beta chain is drawn from a study of T-cell memory formation after mild COVID-19 (dated by TCRdb to the early 2020s). About the investigation overall: TCR sequence clusters from the two donors were found to be largely donor specific. T-cell clones expanding and contracting after mild COVID-19 in two donors were tracked by longitudinal TCRalpha and TCRbeta repertoire sequencing. The cohort comprised two young, previously healthy adult volunteers, one female and one male. Results the study describes overall, beyond this receptor: Clones that contracted from day 15 to 85 showed balanced CD4/CD8 phenotypes, whereas a second wave of clones that expanded from day 15 to 37 leaned towards CD4+. Contracting CD4+ clones turned up mainly in the CM and EM memory subsets, whereas EMRA was where CD8+ clones were enriched. SARS-CoV-2 specificity of the second-wave clones peaking on day 37 was not confirmed. The study covered only a couple of mild cases, and larger cohorts including severe cases with pre-infection samples were considered necessary. Some responding clones were detected in pre-infection memory, which suggested that pre-existing cross-reactive memory T cells had joined the SARS-CoV-2 response.

With respect to this clonotype: The clone's antigen remains unknown. The record has no base qualities; no much larger clone is one base away.

Sequencer: Illumina NovaSeq 6000. Using 5'RACE with constant-segment primers, TCRalpha and TCRbeta cDNA libraries were constructed, with sample barcodes and unique molecular identifiers added in the process. Trizol reagent was used to extract RNA from every sample. Library amplification was performed in two PCR steps, and a second sample barcode and Illumina TruSeq adapters were introduced in the second step. Sequencing of libraries was performed on an Illumina NovaSeq with 2 x 150 bp paired-end reads. On the study's bioinformatics: The reads were demultiplexed and collapsed into UMI-guided consensus sequences using migec v1.2.7. With mixcr v2.1.11, UMI consensuses were aligned to TRA and TRB V and J templates and assembled into clonotypes. A clonotype was counted as expanded or contracted only if both edgeR and NoisET called the change significant, with noise models trained on biological replicates. For edgeR calls, the thresholds were a false discovery rate-adjusted p below 0.01 and a log2 fold-change of 1. As an exploratory analysis of dynamics, max-normalized trajectories of the 1000 most abundant clonotypes were examined with PCA combined with hierarchical clustering. The CD4 or CD8 phenotype of responding clones was assigned using the separately sequenced CD4+ and CD8+ repertoires. The raw public reads went through TCRdb reprocessing: fastp at Q25, MiXCR clone calling, in-frame beta chains kept. CDR3 protein sequences are deduplicated, and each keeps its most common genes and DNA. These V and J calls derive from TCRdb rather than the authors' analysis. The table for this sample lists approximately 390,000 distinct CDR3 sequences; roughly 15% of them were counted only once. Of the sample, 20% to 25% falls within the top ten clones.

PBMCs were isolated by Ficoll-Paque density gradient centrifugation. Trimming takes 6 bases off V and 8 bases off J; junction bases not matched to a gene: 7. Its CDR3 holds 15 amino acids, cysteine through phenylalanine. Of the read, only the CDR3 DNA is kept; its 45 bases are in frame from base 1. This clonotype originated in a man aged 18 to 30 who had mild COVID-19 (a few samples of this study predate the infection). The sample titles of this study are shuffled in the database, so cell type and time point are left out; the donor was told from shared clones. This receptor chain uses TRBV12-3 or TRBV12-4 and TRBJ2-1; TRBD2 fits 13 bases in the junction. Sequencing was carried out using PBMCs or a T cell subset sorted from them (not recorded which). Here the CDR3 is given as CASRQLAGGPYEQFF. The nucleotide sequence is given as TGTGCCAGCAGGCAACTAGCGGGGGGGCCCTATGAGCAGTTCTTC.